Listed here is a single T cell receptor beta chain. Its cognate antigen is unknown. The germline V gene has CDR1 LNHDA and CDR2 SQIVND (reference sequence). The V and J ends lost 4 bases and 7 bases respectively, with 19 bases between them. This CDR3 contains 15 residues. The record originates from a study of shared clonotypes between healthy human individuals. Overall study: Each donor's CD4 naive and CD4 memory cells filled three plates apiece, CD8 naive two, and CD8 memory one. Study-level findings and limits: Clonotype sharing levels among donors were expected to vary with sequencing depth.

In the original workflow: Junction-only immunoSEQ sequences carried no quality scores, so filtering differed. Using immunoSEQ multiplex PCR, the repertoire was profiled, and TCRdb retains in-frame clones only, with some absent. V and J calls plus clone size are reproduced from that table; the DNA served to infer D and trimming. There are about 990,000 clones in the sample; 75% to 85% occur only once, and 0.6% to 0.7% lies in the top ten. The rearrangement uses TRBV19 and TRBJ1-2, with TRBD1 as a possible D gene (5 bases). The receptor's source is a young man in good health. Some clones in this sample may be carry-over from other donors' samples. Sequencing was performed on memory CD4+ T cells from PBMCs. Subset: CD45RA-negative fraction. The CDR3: CASSTQGSKAGGYTF. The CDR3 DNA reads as TGTGCCAGTAGTACGCAGGGAAGTAAAGCAGGTGGCTACACCTTC.